Here is one T cell receptor beta chain with its context. The antigen is undetermined. The PCR ran on 60 Vbeta and 13 Jbeta primers. The protocol was immunoSEQ multiplex PCR, while the TCRdb copy is restricted to in-frame clones and leaves out a portion. The sample carries 95,000 to 150,000 clones, approximately 74% recorded once. These data come from a study of cytomegalovirus exposure and HLA in healthy donors. Study findings and constraints: Within an earlier analysis, most TCR beta V segments proved productive either about 90% or about 30% of the time. Near-uniform donor sequencing depth was presumed by presence/absence analyses.

Germline V gene lookup returns CDR1 MNHEY and CDR2 SVGAGI. V trimming: 4 bases; J trimming: 2 bases; junction bases outside the gene matches: 4. This CDR3 region has 15 residues. Input material: PBMCs. The TCR was taken from a man between 40 and 49 years old in good health and CMV-seropositive. This sequence joins TRBV6-5 and TRBJ2-1, with TRBD2 matching 8 bases. The CDR3 loop reads CASSSGGAAYNEQFF. The CDR3 nucleotides read TGTGCCAGCAGTTCCGGGGGGGCGGCCTACAATGAGCAGTTCTTC.